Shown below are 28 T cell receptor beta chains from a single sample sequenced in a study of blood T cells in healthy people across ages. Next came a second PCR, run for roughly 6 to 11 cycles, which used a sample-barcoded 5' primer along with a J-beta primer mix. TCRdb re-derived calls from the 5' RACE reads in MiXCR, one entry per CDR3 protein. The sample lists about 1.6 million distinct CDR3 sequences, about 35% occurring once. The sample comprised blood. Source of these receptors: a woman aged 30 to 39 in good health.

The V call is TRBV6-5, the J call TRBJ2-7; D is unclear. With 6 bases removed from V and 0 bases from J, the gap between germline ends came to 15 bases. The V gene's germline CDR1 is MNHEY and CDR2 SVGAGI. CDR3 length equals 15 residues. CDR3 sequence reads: CASSLRTPSSYEQYF. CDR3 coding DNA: TGTGCCAGCAGCCTACGAACCCCGAGCTCCTACGAGCAGTACTTC.

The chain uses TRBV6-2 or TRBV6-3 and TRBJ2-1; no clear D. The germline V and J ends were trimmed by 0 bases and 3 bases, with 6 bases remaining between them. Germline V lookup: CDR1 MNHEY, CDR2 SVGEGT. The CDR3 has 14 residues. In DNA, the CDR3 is TGTGCCAGCAGTTACTCCCCCGACTACAATGAGCAGTTCTTC. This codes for CASSYSPDYNEQFF.

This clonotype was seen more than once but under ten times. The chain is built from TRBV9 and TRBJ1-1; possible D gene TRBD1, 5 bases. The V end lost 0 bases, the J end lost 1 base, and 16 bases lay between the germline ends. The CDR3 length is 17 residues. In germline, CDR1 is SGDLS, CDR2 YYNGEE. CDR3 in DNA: TGTGCCAGCAGCGTAGGGCCATTTCGGGGGAAGAACACTGAAGCTTTCTTT. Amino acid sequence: CASSVGPFRGKNTEAFF.

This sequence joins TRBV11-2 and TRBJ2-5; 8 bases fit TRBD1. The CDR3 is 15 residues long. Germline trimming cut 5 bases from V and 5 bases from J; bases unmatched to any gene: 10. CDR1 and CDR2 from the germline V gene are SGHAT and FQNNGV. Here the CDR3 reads CASSPTTGAGETQYF. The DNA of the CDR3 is TGTGCCAGCAGCCCCACGACAGGGGCGGGGGAGACCCAGTACTTC.

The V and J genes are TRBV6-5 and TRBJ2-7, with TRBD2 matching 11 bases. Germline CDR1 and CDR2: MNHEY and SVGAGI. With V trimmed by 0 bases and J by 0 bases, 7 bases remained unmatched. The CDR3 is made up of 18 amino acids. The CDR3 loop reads CASSYSYLAGGSSYEQYF. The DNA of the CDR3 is TGTGCCAGCAGTTACTCGTACCTAGCGGGGGGAAGCTCCTACGAGCAGTACTTC.

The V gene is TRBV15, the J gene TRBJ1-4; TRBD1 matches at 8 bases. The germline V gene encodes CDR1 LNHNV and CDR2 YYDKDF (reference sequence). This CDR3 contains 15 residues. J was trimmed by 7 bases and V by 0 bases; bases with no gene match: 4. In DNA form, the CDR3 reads TGTGCCACCAGCAGAGAACCAGGGGGCTTTGAAAAACTGTTTTTT. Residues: CATSREPGGFEKLFF.

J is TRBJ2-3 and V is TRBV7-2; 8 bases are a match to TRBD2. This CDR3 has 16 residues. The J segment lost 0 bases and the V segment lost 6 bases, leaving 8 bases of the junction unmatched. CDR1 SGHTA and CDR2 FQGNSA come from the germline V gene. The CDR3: CASRETSASSTDTQYF. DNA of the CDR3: TGTGCCAGCAGAGAGACTAGCGCTTCTAGCACAGATACGCAGTATTTT.

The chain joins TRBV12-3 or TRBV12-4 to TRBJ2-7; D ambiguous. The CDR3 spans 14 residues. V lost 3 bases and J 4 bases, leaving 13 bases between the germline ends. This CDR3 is CASSLASVAYEQYF. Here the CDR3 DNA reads TGTGCCAGCAGTTTGGCGTCGGTAGCATACGAGCAGTACTTC.

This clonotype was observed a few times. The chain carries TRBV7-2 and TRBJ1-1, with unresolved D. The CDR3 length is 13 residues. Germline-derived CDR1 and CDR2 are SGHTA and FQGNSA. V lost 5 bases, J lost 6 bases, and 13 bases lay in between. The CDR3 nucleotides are TGTGCCAGCAGCCGCGGTGGGGTTCCTGAAGCTTTCTTT. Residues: CASSRGGVPEAFF.

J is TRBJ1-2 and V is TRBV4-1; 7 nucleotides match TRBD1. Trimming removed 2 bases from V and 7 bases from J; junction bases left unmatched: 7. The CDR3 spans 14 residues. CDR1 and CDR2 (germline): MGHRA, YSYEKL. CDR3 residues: CASSQPQGSGGYTF. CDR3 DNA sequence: TGCGCCAGCAGCCAACCACAGGGGAGTGGTGGCTACACCTTC.

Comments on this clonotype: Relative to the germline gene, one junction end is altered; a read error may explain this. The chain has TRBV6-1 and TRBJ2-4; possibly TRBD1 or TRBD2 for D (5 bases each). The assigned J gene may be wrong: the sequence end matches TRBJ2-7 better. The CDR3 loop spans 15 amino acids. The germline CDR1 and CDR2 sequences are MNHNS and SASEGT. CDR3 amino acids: CACSEAQGRIYEQYF. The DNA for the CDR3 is TGTGCCTGCAGTGAAGCGCAGGGACGAATCTACGAGCAGTACTTC.

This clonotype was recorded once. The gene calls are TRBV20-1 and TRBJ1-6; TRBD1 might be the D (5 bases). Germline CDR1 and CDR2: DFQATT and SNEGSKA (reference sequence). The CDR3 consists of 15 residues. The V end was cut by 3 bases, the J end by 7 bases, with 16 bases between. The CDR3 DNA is TGCAGTGCTAGGGGGCTCGGAGGGTTGAATTCACCCCTCCACTTT. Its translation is CSARGLGGLNSPLHF.

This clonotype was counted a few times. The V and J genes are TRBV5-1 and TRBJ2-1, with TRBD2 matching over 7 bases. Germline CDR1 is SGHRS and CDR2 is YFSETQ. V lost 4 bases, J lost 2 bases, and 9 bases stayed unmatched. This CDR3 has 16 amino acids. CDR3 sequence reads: CASSPTTAGPYNEQFF. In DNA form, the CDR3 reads TGCGCCAGCAGCCCTACCACAGCGGGGCCCTACAATGAGCAGTTCTTC.

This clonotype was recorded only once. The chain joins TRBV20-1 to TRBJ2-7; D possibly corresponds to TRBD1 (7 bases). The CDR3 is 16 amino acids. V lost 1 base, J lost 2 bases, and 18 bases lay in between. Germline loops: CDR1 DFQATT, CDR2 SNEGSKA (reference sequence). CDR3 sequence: CSARALRLGGPYEQYF. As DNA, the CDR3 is TGCAGTGCTAGAGCCCTACGACTAGGGGGCCCCTACGAGCAGTACTTC.

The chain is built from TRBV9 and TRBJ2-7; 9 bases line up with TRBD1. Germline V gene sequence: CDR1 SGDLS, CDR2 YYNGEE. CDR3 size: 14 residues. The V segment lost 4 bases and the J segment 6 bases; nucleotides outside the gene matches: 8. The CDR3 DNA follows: TGTGCCAGCAGCATCATGGGGGGACAGGGCGAGCAGTACTTC. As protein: CASSIMGGQGEQYF.

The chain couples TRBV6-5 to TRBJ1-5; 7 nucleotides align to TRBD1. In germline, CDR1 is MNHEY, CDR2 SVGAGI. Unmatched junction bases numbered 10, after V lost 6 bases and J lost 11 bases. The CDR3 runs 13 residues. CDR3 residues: CASSQGDGAAQHF. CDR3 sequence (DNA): TGTGCCAGCAGCCAGGGGGACGGCGCGGCCCAGCATTTT.

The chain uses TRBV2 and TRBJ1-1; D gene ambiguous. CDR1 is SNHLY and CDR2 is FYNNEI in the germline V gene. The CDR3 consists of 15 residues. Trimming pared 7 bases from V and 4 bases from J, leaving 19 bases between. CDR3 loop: CASIRTVLRSTEAFF. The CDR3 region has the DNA TGTGCCAGCATTCGAACGGTACTCAGGAGCACTGAAGCTTTCTTT.

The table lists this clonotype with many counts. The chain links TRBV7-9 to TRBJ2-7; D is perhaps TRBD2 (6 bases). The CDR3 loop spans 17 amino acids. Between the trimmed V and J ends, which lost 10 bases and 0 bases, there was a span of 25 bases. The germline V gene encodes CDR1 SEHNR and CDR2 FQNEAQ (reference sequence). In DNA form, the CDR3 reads TGTGCCATCCGGAGGGCAGAGACGCACGAGAGCTCCTACGAGCAGTACTTC. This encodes CAIRRAETHESSYEQYF.

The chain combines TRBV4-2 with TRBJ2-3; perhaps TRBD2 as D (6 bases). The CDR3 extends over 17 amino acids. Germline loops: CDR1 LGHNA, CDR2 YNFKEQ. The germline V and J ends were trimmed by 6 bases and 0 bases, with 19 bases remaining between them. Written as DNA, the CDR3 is TGTGCCAGCAGAACCCTAGCGCCCGGGCCTAGCACAGATACGCAGTATTTT. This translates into CASRTLAPGPSTDTQYF.

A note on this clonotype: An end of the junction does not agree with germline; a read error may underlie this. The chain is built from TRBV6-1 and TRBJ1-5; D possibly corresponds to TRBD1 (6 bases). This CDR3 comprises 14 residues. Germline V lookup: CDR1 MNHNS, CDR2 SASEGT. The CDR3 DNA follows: TGTGCCAGCAGTTTGGCCAGGGGCAATCGGCCCCAGCATTTT. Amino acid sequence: CASSLARGNRPQHF.

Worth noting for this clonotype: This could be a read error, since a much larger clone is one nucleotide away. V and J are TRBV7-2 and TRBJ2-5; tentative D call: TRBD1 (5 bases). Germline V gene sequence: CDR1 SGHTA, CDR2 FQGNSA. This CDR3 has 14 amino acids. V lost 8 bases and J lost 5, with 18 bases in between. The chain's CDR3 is CASYHKDSGETQYF. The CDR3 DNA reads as TGTGCCAGCTACCATAAAGACAGTGGTGAGACCCAGTACTTC.

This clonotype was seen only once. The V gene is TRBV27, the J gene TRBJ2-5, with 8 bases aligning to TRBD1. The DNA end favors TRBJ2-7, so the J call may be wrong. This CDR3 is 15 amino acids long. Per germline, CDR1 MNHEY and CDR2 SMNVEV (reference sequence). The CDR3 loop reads CASSPRTGLVYEQYF. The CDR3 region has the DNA TGTGCCAGCAGTCCGAGGACAGGGCTCGTTTACGAGCAGTACTTC.

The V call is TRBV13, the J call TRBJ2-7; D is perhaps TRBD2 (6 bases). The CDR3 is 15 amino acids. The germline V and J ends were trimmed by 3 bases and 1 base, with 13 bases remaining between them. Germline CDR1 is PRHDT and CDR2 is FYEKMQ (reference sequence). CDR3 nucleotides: TGTGCCAGCAGCTTTTACGGGAGTGGTTCCTACGAGCAGTACTTC. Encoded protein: CASSFYGSGSYEQYF.

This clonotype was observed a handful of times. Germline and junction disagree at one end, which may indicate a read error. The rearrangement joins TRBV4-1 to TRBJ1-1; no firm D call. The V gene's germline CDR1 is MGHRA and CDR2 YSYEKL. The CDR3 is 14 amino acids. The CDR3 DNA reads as TGTGCCAGCAGCCAAGATGCGGTGAACACTGAAGCTTTCTTT. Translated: CASSQDAVNTEAFF.

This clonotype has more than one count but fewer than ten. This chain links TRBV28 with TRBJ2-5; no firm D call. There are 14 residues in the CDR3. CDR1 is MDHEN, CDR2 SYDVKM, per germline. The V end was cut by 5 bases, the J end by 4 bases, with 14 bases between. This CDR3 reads CASSPALPTETQYF. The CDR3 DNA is TGTGCCAGCAGTCCAGCCCTACCTACAGAGACCCAGTACTTC.

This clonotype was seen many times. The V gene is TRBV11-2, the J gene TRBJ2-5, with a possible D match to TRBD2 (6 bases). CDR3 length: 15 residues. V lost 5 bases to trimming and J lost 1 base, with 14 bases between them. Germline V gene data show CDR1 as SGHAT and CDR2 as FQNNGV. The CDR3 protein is CASSPLAGPQETQYF. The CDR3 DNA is TGTGCCAGCAGCCCCCTTGCGGGACCCCAAGAGACCCAGTACTTC.

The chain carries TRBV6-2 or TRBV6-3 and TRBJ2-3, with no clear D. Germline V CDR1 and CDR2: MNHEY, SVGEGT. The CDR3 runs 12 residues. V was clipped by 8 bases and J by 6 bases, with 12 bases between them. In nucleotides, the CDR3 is TGTGCCAGCGGCCGGCTTGGTGATACGCAGTATTTT. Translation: CASGRLGDTQYF.

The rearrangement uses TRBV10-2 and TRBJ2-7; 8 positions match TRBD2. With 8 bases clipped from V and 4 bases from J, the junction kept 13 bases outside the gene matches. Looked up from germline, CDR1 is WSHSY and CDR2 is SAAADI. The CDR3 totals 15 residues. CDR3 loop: CASGGIAGRKYEQYF. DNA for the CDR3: TGCGCCAGCGGTGGGATAGCGGGGAGGAAGTACGAGCAGTACTTC.